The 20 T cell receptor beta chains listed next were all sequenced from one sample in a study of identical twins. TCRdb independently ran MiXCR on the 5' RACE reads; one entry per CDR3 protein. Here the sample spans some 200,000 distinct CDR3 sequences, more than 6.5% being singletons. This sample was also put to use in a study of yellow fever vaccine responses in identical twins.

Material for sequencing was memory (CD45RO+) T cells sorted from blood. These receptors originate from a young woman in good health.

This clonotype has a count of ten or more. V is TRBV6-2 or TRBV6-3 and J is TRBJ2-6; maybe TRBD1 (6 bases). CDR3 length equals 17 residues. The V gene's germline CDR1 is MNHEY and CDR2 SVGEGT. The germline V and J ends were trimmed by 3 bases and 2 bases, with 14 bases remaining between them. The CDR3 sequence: CASSYPDRLTGANVLTF. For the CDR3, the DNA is TGTGCCAGCAGTTATCCCGACAGGTTGACTGGGGCCAACGTCCTGACTTTC.

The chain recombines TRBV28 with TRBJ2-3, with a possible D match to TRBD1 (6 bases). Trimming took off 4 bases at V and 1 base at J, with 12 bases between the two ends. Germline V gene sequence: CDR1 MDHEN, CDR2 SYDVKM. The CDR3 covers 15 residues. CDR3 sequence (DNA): TGTGCCAGCAGTTCAACAGGGTGGGGCACAGATACGCAGTATTTT. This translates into CASSSTGWGTDTQYF.

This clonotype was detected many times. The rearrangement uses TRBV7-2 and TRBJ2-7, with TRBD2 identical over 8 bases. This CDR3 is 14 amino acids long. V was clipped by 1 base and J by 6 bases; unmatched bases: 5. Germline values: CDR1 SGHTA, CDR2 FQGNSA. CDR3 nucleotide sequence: TGTGCCAGCAGCTTAGACGGGGGGGAACTCGAGCAGTACTTC. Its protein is CASSLDGGELEQYF.

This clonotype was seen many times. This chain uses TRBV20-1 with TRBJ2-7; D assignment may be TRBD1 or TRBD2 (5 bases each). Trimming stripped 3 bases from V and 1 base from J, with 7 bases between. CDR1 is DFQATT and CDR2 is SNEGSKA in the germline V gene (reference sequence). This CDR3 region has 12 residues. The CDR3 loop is CSARGVSYEQYF. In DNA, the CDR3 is TGCAGTGCTAGGGGGGTTTCCTACGAGCAGTACTTC.

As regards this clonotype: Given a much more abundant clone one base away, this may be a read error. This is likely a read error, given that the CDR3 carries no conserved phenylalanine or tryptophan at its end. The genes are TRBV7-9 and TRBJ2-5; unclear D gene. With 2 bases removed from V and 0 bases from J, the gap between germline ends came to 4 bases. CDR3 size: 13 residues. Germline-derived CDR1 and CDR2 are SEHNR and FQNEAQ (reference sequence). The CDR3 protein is CASSLIHQETQYS. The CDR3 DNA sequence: TGTGCCAGCAGCTTAATCCACCAAGAGACCCAGTACTCC.

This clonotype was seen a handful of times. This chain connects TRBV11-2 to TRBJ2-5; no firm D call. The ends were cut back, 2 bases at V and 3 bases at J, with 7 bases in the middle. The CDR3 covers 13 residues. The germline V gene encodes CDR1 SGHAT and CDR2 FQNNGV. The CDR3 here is CASSLFAKETQYF. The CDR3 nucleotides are TGTGCCAGCAGCTTATTCGCGAAAGAGACCCAGTACTTC. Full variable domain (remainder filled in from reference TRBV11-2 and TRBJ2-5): EAGVAQSPRYKIIEKRQSVAFWCNPISGHATLYWYQQILGQGPKLLIQFQNNGVVDDSQLPKDRFSAERLKGVDSTLKIQPAKLEDSAVYLCASSLFAKETQYFGPGTRLLVL.

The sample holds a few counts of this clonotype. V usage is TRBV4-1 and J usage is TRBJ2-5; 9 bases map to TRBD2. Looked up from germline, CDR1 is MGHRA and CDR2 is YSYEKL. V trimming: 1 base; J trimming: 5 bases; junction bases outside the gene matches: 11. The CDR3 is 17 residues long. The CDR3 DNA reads TGCGCCAGCAGCCAAGCCGATAGCGGGAGTAGGAGGGAGACCCAGTACTTC. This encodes CASSQADSGSRRETQYF.

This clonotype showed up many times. CDR3 loop: CASTGAQGHEQYF. CDR3 sequence (DNA): TGTGCCAGCACTGGGGCACAGGGCCACGAGCAGTACTTC. V usage is TRBV6-1 and J usage is TRBJ2-7; D might be TRBD1 (6 bases). The CDR3 totals 13 residues. V was pared by 7 bases and J by 5 bases, with 15 bases between. Germline V gives CDR1 MNHNS, CDR2 SASEGT.

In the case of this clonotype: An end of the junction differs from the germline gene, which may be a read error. The CDR3 bases are TGCGCCAGTAGCTCCGGGACTAGCGGGAGGATAGATACGCAGTATTTT. The encoded protein is CASSSGTSGRIDTQYF. V usage is TRBV5-1 and J usage is TRBJ2-3, with 15 bases matching TRBD2. CDR1 is SGHRS and CDR2 is YFSETQ in the germline V gene. The CDR3 extends over 16 amino acids.

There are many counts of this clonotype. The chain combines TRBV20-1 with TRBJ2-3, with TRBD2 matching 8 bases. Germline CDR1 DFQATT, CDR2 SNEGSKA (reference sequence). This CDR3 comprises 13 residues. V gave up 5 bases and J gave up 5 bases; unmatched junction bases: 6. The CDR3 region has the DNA TGCAGTGCTTTTAATAGCGGGAAAGATACGCAGTATTTT. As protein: CSAFNSGKDTQYF.

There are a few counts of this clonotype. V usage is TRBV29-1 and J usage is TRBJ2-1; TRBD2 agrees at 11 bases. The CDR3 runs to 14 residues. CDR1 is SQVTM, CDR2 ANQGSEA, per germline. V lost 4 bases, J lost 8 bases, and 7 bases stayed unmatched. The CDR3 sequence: CSVGLAGGRDEQFF. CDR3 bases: TGCAGCGTTGGGCTAGCGGGAGGTAGGGATGAGCAGTTCTTC.

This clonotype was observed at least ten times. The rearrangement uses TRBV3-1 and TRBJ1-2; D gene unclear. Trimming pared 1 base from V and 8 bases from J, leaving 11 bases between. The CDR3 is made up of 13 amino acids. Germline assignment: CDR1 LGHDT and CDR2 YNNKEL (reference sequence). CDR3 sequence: CASSQVEGRGYTF. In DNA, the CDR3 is TGTGCCAGCAGCCAAGTTGAAGGTCGAGGCTACACCTTC.

CDR3 nucleotide sequence: TGCGCCAGCAGCATTGGGGCAGGCAACTCCTACGAGCAGTACTTC. Protein sequence: CASSIGAGNSYEQYF. The chain recombines TRBV5-1 with TRBJ2-7, with a weak D call TRBD1 (5 bases). The CDR3 loop spans 15 amino acids. V shed 4 bases and J shed 0 bases, with 14 bases lying between them. Germline V gene lookup returns CDR1 SGHRS and CDR2 YFSETQ.

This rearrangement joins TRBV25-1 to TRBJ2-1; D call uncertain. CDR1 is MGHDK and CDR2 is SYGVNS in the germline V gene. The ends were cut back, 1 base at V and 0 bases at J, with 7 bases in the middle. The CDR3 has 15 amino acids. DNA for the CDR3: TGTGCCAGCAGTGAATTTAAGGGCTCCTACAATGAGCAGTTCTTC. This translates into CASSEFKGSYNEQFF. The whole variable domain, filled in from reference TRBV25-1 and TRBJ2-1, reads EADIYQTPRYLVIGTGKKITLECSQTMGHDKMYWYQQDPGMELHLIHYSYGVNSTEKGDLSSESTVSRIRTEHFPLTLESARPSHTSQYLCASSEFKGSYNEQFFGPGTRLTVL.

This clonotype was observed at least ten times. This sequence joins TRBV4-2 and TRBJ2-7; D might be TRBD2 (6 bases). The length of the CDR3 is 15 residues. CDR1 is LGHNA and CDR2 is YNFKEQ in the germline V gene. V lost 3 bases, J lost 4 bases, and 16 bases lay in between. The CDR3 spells CASSQEGIWKYEQYF. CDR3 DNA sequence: TGTGCCAGCAGCCAGGAGGGGATTTGGAAATACGAGCAGTACTTC.

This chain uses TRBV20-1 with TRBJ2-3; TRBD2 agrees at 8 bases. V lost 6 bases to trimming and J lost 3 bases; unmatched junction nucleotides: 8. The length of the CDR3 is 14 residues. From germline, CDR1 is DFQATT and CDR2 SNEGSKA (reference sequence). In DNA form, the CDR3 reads TGCAGTGCCCCCATGGCGGGAGGTACAGATACGCAGTATTTT. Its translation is CSAPMAGGTDTQYF.

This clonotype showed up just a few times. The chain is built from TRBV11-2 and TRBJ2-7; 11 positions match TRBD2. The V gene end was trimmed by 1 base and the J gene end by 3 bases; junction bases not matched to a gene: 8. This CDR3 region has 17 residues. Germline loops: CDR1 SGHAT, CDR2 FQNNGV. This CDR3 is CASSLGSGRAARYEQYF. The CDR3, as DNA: TGTGCCAGCAGCTTAGGTAGCGGGAGGGCCGCGCGCTACGAGCAGTACTTC.

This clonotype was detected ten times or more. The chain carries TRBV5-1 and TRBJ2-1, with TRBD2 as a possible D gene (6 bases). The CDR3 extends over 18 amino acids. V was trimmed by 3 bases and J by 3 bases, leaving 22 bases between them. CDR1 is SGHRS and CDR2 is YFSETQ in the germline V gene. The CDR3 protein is CASSYPSGSGLFYNEQFF. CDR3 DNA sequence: TGCGCCAGCAGCTATCCCAGTGGGAGTGGACTATTCTACAATGAGCAGTTCTTC.

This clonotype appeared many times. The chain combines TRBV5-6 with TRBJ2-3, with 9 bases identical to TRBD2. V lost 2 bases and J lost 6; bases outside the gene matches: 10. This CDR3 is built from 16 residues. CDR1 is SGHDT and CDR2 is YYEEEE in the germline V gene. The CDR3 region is CASSLLLAGRVDTQYF. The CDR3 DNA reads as TGTGCCAGCAGCTTACTACTAGCGGGTAGGGTGGATACGCAGTATTTT.

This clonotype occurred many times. DNA for the CDR3: TGCAGTGCTAGAGAGGGGGAACAGAGAGTCCCCTACGAGCAGTACTTC. This codes for CSAREGEQRVPYEQYF. The J gene is TRBJ2-7, the V gene TRBV20-1, with D perhaps TRBD1 or TRBD2 (5 bases each). Germline assignment: CDR1 DFQATT and CDR2 SNEGSKA (reference sequence). The ends were cut back, 0 bases at V and 2 bases at J, with 17 bases in the middle. This CDR3 comprises 16 residues.